The 27 T cell receptor beta chains listed next were all sequenced from one sample in a study of metastatic and nonmetastatic thyroid tumors (dated by TCRdb to 2020 to 2022). No patient had received any treatment before thyroid surgery. Library generation was performed with PCR. Sequencing relied on an Illumina HiSeq 4000. TCRdb ran its own pipeline on the public reads, namely fastp trimming at Q25 and MiXCR clone calling, and kept in-frame beta chains. Within this sample are several thousand clones, with about 15% of them counted one time only. The top ten clonotypes cover 5.7% of the sample. Sequencing was done on a sample of blood. These receptors were taken from a female donor with papillary thyroid cancer or a benign thyroid nodule (not recorded which). Some clones in this sample may be carry-over from other donors' samples.

This clone is labeled medium-sized. The chain links TRBV2 to TRBJ1-3; D might be TRBD1 (6 bases). V shed 5 bases and J shed 2 bases, with 10 bases lying between them. The germline V gene encodes CDR1 SNHLY and CDR2 FYNNEI. The CDR3 length is 14 residues. The CDR3 coding sequence is TGTGCCAGCAGTTATACAGGGACTGGAAACACCATATATTTT. It encodes CASSYTGTGNTIYF.

This clone has at least ten counts. The gene calls are TRBV6-1 and TRBJ1-4; D gene ambiguous. In germline, CDR1 is MNHNS, CDR2 SASEGT. V was trimmed by 6 bases and J by 4 bases, leaving 15 bases between them. The CDR3 covers 15 residues. The CDR3 bases are TGTGCCAGCAGCCAAACCCCAGGATTTAATGAAAAACTGTTTTTT. It codes for CASSQTPGFNEKLFF.

This clone was recorded many times. A read error is possible here, since a much larger clone lies one base away. At the DNA level, this CDR3 is encoded by other sequences in the same sample as well. The V gene is TRBV29-1, the J gene TRBJ1-2, with 7 bases aligning to TRBD1. This CDR3 is built from 14 residues. Germline lookup yields CDR1 SQVTM and CDR2 ANQGSEA. The CDR3 reads CSVTPEGADYGYTF. CDR3 nucleotide sequence: TGCAGTGTGACTCCTGAGGGGGCTGACTATGGCTACACCTTC.

This clone was detected many times. This sample includes further DNA sequences coding for the same CDR3. In DNA form, the CDR3 reads TGTGCCAGCAGTCCCTGGGGCGGGGAGACCCAGTACTTC. It encodes CASSPWGGETQYF. V usage is TRBV7-2 and J usage is TRBJ2-5; D is possibly TRBD1 or TRBD2 (5 bases each). CDR3 length equals 13 residues. Between the trimmed V and J ends, which lost 6 bases and 5 bases, there was a span of 13 bases. CDR1 is SGHTA and CDR2 is FQGNSA in the germline V gene.

This clone came up a few times. The chain combines TRBV11-2 with TRBJ2-5; no clear D. In germline, CDR1 is SGHAT, CDR2 FQNNGV. The CDR3 is 11 residues long. The V end was cut by 4 bases, the J end by 2 bases, with 2 bases between. This CDR3 reads CASSSQETQYF. Here the CDR3 DNA reads TGTGCCAGCAGCTCGCAAGAGACCCAGTACTTC.

The rearrangement uses TRBV5-6 and TRBJ2-5; D unclear. Germline V gene sequence: CDR1 SGHDT, CDR2 YYEEEE. CDR3 size: 11 residues. V dropped 4 bases and J dropped 2 bases, with 3 bases sitting between them. CDR3 nucleotides: TGTGCCAGCAGCATACAAGAGACCCAGTACTTC. Translating gives CASSIQETQYF.

In regard to this clone: The sample carries other DNA sequences with the same CDR3. V gene TRBV20-1 combines with J gene TRBJ2-7, with 7 nucleotides matching TRBD1. The CDR3 is made up of 15 amino acids. After removal of 3 bases from V and 0 bases from J, the junction contained 8 bases not matched to a gene. From germline, CDR1 is DFQATT and CDR2 SNEGSKA (reference sequence). CDR3 sequence (DNA): TGCAGTGCTAGGCGACAGGGTTTCCTCTCCTACGAGCAGTACTTC. Translation gives CSARRQGFLSYEQYF.

This clone was counted only a few times. V gene TRBV5-1 combines with J gene TRBJ1-2; D unclear. The V end lost 1 base, the J end lost 3 bases, and 25 bases lay between the germline ends. In germline, CDR1 is SGHRS, CDR2 YFSETQ. This CDR3 has 19 amino acids. CDR3 loop: CASSLSGLGWLERDYGYTF. CDR3 nucleotides: TGCGCCAGCAGCTTGTCTGGTCTAGGGTGGTTAGAGCGTGACTATGGCTACACCTTC.

The chain has TRBV7-2 and TRBJ2-2; 11 bases are a match to TRBD2. CDR1 and CDR2 from the germline V gene are SGHTA and FQGNSA. Trimming at V came to 4 bases and at J to 5 bases, leaving 3 bases not matched to a gene. CDR3 length equals 15 residues. The CDR3 nucleotides are TGTGCCAGCAGCTCGGGACTAGCGGAGACCGGGGAGCTGTTTTTT. This encodes CASSSGLAETGELFF.

Judged by abundance, this clone is medium-sized. The rearrangement joins TRBV30 to TRBJ1-2; possible D gene TRBD1, 6 bases. The CDR3 covers 16 residues. CDR1 and CDR2 (germline): GTSNPN, SVGIG (reference sequence). Trimming shortened V by 3 bases and J by 4 bases, and 21 bases separated the two germline ends. The CDR3 coding sequence is TGTGCCTGGAGGGAAAGGGGCGGGGGCGACCGCTATGGCTACACCTTC. This sequence encodes CAWRERGGGDRYGYTF. Full variable domain (missing parts from reference TRBV30 and TRBJ1-2): SQTIHQWPATLVQPVGSPLSLECTVEGTSNPNLYWYRQAAGRGLQLLFYSVGIGQISSEVPQNLSASRPQDRQFILSSKKLLLSDSGFYLCAWRERGGGDRYGYTFGSGTRLTVV.

Many counts were recorded for this clone. The V gene is TRBV18, the J gene TRBJ2-3; maybe TRBD1 (5 bases). This CDR3 has 13 amino acids. Germline V gene lookup returns CDR1 KGHSH and CDR2 LQKENI. Deletions cut 5 bases from V and 6 bases from J, with 12 bases between. In DNA form, the CDR3 reads TGTGCCAGCTCATCTCAGGGTCGGGATACGCAGTATTTT. Its translation: CASSSQGRDTQYF. Using reference TRBV18 and TRBJ2-3 for the parts outside the CDR3, the full variable domain is NAGVMQNPRHLVRRRGQEARLRCSPMKGHSHVYWYRQLPEEGLKFMVYLQKENIIDESGMPKERFSAEFPKEGPSILRIQQVVRGDSAAYFCASSSQGRDTQYFGPGTRLTVL.

This clone counts as medium-sized. The V gene is TRBV6-1, the J gene TRBJ2-3; D may correspond to TRBD1 or TRBD2 (6 bases each). The CDR3 totals 15 residues. Trimming cost V 6 bases and J 0 bases, with 13 bases left between them. Germline-derived CDR1 and CDR2 are MNHNS and SASEGT. The CDR3 DNA reads as TGTGCCAGCAGATATACAGGGACTAGCACAGATACGCAGTATTTT. Its protein product is CASRYTGTSTDTQYF.

Relative to its sample, this clone is medium-sized. The V gene is TRBV5-1, the J gene TRBJ2-1; 10 nucleotides line up with TRBD2. The CDR3 runs to 15 residues. V was pared by 6 bases and J by 5 bases, with 8 bases of the junction left unmatched. Germline CDR1 SGHRS, CDR2 YFSETQ. CDR3 nucleotides: TGCGCCAGCAACCTAGCGGGAGAAGTTAACAATGAGCAGTTCTTC. Translation gives CASNLAGEVNNEQFF.

For this clone: One end of the junction is discordant with germline, which a read error may explain. The V call is TRBV2, the J call TRBJ2-3; D is perhaps TRBD2 (6 bases). Per the germline V gene, CDR1 is SNHLY and CDR2 is FYNNEI. CDR3 size: 15 residues. CDR3 DNA: TGTGCCAGCACCCAAGGGGAGGTAGCGGCAGATATGCAGTATTTT. It encodes CASTQGEVAADMQYF. Full variable domain (rest looked up from reference TRBV2 and TRBJ2-3): EPEVTQTPSHQVTQMGQEVILRCVPISNHLYFYWYRQILGQKVEFLVSFYNNEISEKSEIFDDQFSVERPDGSNFTLKIRSTKLEDSAMYFCASTQGEVAADMQYFGPGTRLTVL.

The table lists this clone with many counts. The sample holds other DNA sequences that translate to the same CDR3. The rearrangement uses TRBV11-1 and TRBJ1-1, with 8 bases aligning to TRBD1. Germline values: CDR1 SGHAT, CDR2 FQDESV (reference sequence). V shed 1 base, J shed 3 bases, and the junction held 10 bases outside the gene matches. The CDR3 is 17 residues long. The DNA for the CDR3 is TGTGCCAGCAGCTTAGAAGTTTTCAGGGGGCTGCACACTGAAGCTTTCTTT. Residues: CASSLEVFRGLHTEAFF.

This clone came up many times. As DNA, the CDR3 is TGTGCCAGCAGTTTGGGTAGCGGGGGGGCCTACGAGCAGTACTTC. It is translated as CASSLGSGGAYEQYF. The chain carries TRBV28 and TRBJ2-7; 11 bases are a match to TRBD2. The CDR3 sequence is 15 residues long. V lost 3 bases to trimming and J lost 2 bases; unmatched junction nucleotides: 3. Germline V gene sequence: CDR1 MDHEN, CDR2 SYDVKM.

CDR3 coding DNA: TGCGCCAGCAGCCCGGACGTGACAGGGAAATCACCCCTCCACTTT. It yields the protein CASSPDVTGKSPLHF. The gene calls are TRBV5-1 and TRBJ1-6; TRBD1 aligns across 7 bases. This CDR3 has 15 amino acids. Trimming at V came to 4 bases and at J to 10 bases, leaving 11 bases not matched to a gene. CDR1 SGHRS and CDR2 YFSETQ come from the germline V gene.

This clone was counted ten times or more. The V call is TRBV4-3, the J call TRBJ2-3; D is unclear. CDR1 and CDR2 from the germline V gene are LGHNA and YSLEER. This CDR3 has 14 amino acids. The V gene lost 0 bases and the J gene lost 6 bases, with 10 bases spanning the gap. In DNA, the CDR3 is TGCGCCAGCAGCCAAGATAGGGCGTTGGATACGCAGTATTTT. Translation gives CASSQDRALDTQYF.

Concerning this clone itself: An end of the junction differs from the germline gene, which may be a read error. V gene TRBV20-1 combines with J gene TRBJ2-5; D might be TRBD1 (7 bases). The CDR3 consists of 13 residues. Looked up from germline, CDR1 is DFQATT and CDR2 is SNEGSKA (reference sequence). The CDR3: CSVNPGTARDWDF. The CDR3 DNA reads as TGCAGTGTCAACCCCGGGACAGCCCGGGACTGGGACTTC.

This clone has ten or more counts. V gene TRBV29-1 combines with J gene TRBJ2-7; TRBD2 agrees at 14 bases. J lost 5 bases, V lost 7 bases, and 13 bases had no gene match. The germline CDR1 and CDR2 sequences are SQVTM and ANQGSEA. The CDR3 has 16 residues. The CDR3 bases are TGCAGCGCTGTGACTAGCGGGAGGGCCCATAGGAACGAGCAGTACTTC. Amino acid sequence: CSAVTSGRAHRNEQYF.

This clone was counted at least ten times. The chain links TRBV7-6 to TRBJ2-3; D call uncertain. The CDR3 sequence is 15 residues long. Germline V gives CDR1 SGHVS, CDR2 FNYEAQ. V lost 4 bases, J lost 0 bases, and 11 bases lay in between. Written as DNA, the CDR3 is TGTGCCAGCAGCTCGGGCGGACGGAGCACAGATACGCAGTATTTT. Its protein product is CASSSGGRSTDTQYF.

This clone qualifies as medium-sized (0.01 to 0.1%). The rearrangement joins TRBV28 to TRBJ2-5; TRBD2 matches at 8 bases. The CDR3 runs 13 residues. Germline assignment: CDR1 MDHEN and CDR2 SYDVKM. V gave up 7 bases and J gave up 2 bases; unmatched junction bases: 3. The CDR3: CASIGGGQETQYF. The CDR3, as DNA: TGTGCCAGCATCGGGGGGGGGCAAGAGACCCAGTACTTC. Full variable domain (rest looked up from reference TRBV28 and TRBJ2-5): DVKVTQSSRYLVKRTGEKVFLECVQDMDHENMFWYRQDPGLGLRLIYFSYDVKMKEKGDIPEGYSVSREKKERFSLILESASTNQTSMYLCASIGGGQETQYFGPGTRLLVL.

In this sample, this clone is medium-sized (0.01 to 0.1%). This chain uses TRBV27 with TRBJ2-1, with D perhaps being TRBD1 or TRBD2 (6 bases each). Germline V gene sequence: CDR1 MNHEY, CDR2 SMNVEV (reference sequence). Trimming removed 1 base at V and 8 bases at J, with 9 bases between. The CDR3 is 13 residues long. Here the CDR3 DNA reads TGTGCCAGCAGTTTATTGGGGGGCGATGAGCAGTTCTTC. This sequence encodes CASSLLGGDEQFF.

Sample share makes this clone medium-sized. The chain combines TRBV19 with TRBJ1-5; D may be TRBD1 (5 bases). This CDR3 contains 15 residues. Germline assignment: CDR1 LNHDA and CDR2 SQIVND (reference sequence). Trimming stripped 2 bases from V and 1 base from J, with 9 bases between. For the CDR3, the DNA is TGTGCCAGTAGTATAACCGGGGGGAGCAATCAGCCCCAGCATTTT. Encoded protein: CASSITGGSNQPQHF.

This clone ranks as medium-sized. V usage is TRBV19 and J usage is TRBJ1-3, with D tentatively TRBD1 (5 bases). Germline V gene data show CDR1 as LNHDA and CDR2 as SQIVND (reference sequence). The CDR3 consists of 17 residues. With 4 bases removed from V and 0 bases from J, the gap between germline ends came to 16 bases. The CDR3 here is CASSTTRRGDSGNTIYF. DNA for the CDR3: TGTGCCAGTAGTACCACCCGGAGGGGAGACTCTGGAAACACCATATATTTT.

The chain employs TRBV28 and TRBJ2-3; 9 bases agree with TRBD1. V shed 5 bases and J 3 bases; nucleotides not matched to a gene: 6. This CDR3 is 15 amino acids long. Germline values: CDR1 MDHEN, CDR2 SYDVKM. This CDR3 reads CASSRPGTGTDTQYF. CDR3 coding DNA: TGTGCCAGCAGTCGTCCCGGGACAGGGACAGATACGCAGTATTTT.

The gene calls are TRBV6-5 and TRBJ1-3, with D hard to call. The CDR3 is made up of 13 amino acids. The ends were cut back, 4 bases at V and 1 base at J, with 5 bases in the middle. The V gene's germline CDR1 is MNHEY and CDR2 SVGAGI. CDR3: CASSSVSGNTIYF. DNA of the CDR3: TGTGCCAGCAGTTCGGTTTCTGGAAACACCATATATTTT.